The clone carrying this T cell receptor (beta chain) was counted ten times or more. Antigen unknown. Trimming left V 5 bases short and J 3 bases short, with 13 bases between. Germline loops: CDR1 LGHDT, CDR2 YNNKEL (reference sequence). The CDR3 is 14 residues long. The TCR beta libraries were generated through quantitative 5'-RACE incorporating molecular barcodes. TCRdb passed the 5' RACE reads through MiXCR, listing each CDR3 protein once. The data hold around 210,000 distinct CDR3 sequences, with around 8% observed a single time. This entry comes from a study of CD8 T cells in ankylosing spondylitis. Regarding the study as a whole: Earlier authors reported some of these motif variants in reactive arthritis synovial fluid and blood. In peripheral blood, disease-linked CD8+ clones occurred at relatively low frequencies. One TCR beta motif, made up of fewer than 10 highly homologous variants, appeared characteristic of ankylosing spondylitis blood.

This sequence joins TRBV3-1 and TRBJ1-1; TRBD1 might be the D (5 bases). The receptor comes from a female donor with ankylosing spondylitis or in good health (not recorded which). The sequencing input was blood, either unsorted or a sorted T cell fraction (not recorded which). For the CDR3, the DNA is TGTGCCAGCAGCTTTAGGGGCACCTACACTGAAGCTTTCTTT. Translation gives CASSFRGTYTEAFF.